These 31 T cell receptor beta chains share one sample of origin, sequenced in a study of blood T cells in healthy people across ages. Next came a second PCR, run for about 7 to 12 cycles, which used a sample-barcoded 5' primer along with a J-beta primer mix. Via MiXCR, TCRdb re-called the 5' RACE reads, giving one row per CDR3 protein. Among over 600,000 distinct CDR3 sequences listed, 56% were seen once. The sequencing sample was made of blood. Receptors originate from a man between 35 and 55 years old in good health.

This chain connects TRBV11-3 to TRBJ2-4; D remains ambiguous. The J call could be wrong; TRBJ2-7 is a better fit for the DNA end. Germline V gene sequence: CDR1 SGHNT, CDR2 YENEEA. This CDR3 contains 14 residues. The CDR3 sequence: CASSFFQSSYEQYF. In DNA, the CDR3 is TGTGCCAGCAGCTTCTTTCAGAGCTCCTACGAGCAGTACTTC.

The sample holds a few counts of this clonotype. The rearrangement uses TRBV5-6 and TRBJ2-7; TRBD2 matches at 14 bases. Germline V gene data show CDR1 as SGHDT and CDR2 as YYEEEE. This CDR3 comprises 19 residues. V lost 0 bases to trimming and J lost 2 bases; unmatched junction nucleotides: 10. The chain's CDR3 is CASSLAGYPGLAGAYEQYF. The CDR3 DNA reads TGTGCCAGCAGCTTGGCCGGATACCCGGGACTAGCGGGAGCCTACGAGCAGTACTTC. The entire variable domain, with the rest obtained from reference TRBV5-6 and TRBJ2-7, is as follows: DAGVTQSPTHLIKTRGQQVTLRCSPKSGHDTVSWYQQALGQGPQFIFQYYEEEERQRGNFPDRFSGHQFPNYSSELNVNALLLGDSALYLCASSLAGYPGLAGAYEQYFGPGTRLTVT.

This clonotype was seen more than once but under ten times. The chain joins TRBV20-1 to TRBJ1-4, with a possible D match to TRBD1 (6 bases). Germline values: CDR1 DFQATT, CDR2 SNEGSKA (reference sequence). V was clipped by 4 bases and J by 6 bases, with 12 bases between them. There are 13 residues in the CDR3. The CDR3 is CSATRDTDEKLFF. The CDR3 nucleotides are TGCAGTGCTACCCGGGACACGGATGAAAAACTGTTTTTT.

The DNA of the CDR3 is TGTGCCAGCAGTTTATGGTGGGCTAGCGGGGCCTCCTACAATGAGCAGTTCTTC. Amino acids: CASSLWWASGASYNEQFF. This sequence joins TRBV27 and TRBJ2-1; TRBD2 aligns across 9 bases. Germline loops: CDR1 MNHEY, CDR2 SMNVEV (reference sequence). The trim removed 1 base at V and 0 bases at J, leaving 7 bases unmatched. The CDR3 is made up of 18 amino acids.

CDR3 protein: CASSSSGRGAKNIQYF. The CDR3 nucleotides read TGTGCCAGCAGTTCCAGCGGGAGAGGGGCCAAAAACATTCAGTACTTC. This chain uses TRBV28 with TRBJ2-4, with 8 bases lining up with TRBD2. CDR1 is MDHEN, CDR2 SYDVKM, per germline. This CDR3 is 16 amino acids long. V shed 4 bases and J 1 base; nucleotides not matched to a gene: 6.

The chain recombines TRBV20-1 with TRBJ2-5, with D unresolved. The CDR3 is 13 amino acids. CDR1 is DFQATT and CDR2 is SNEGSKA in the germline V gene (reference sequence). The CDR3 loop reads CSSEQSSAQTQYF. CDR3 coding DNA: TGCAGCTCAGAGCAGTCCTCGGCGCAGACCCAGTACTTC.

V is TRBV6-2 or TRBV6-3 and J is TRBJ2-1; perhaps TRBD2 as D (6 bases). This CDR3 region has 14 residues. Germline V CDR1 and CDR2: MNHEY, SVGEGT. V was clipped by 6 bases and J by 4 bases, with 13 bases between them. This CDR3 is CASRSGTRYNEQFF. The CDR3 DNA sequence: TGTGCCAGCAGGTCCGGGACTCGTTACAATGAGCAGTTCTTC.

This clonotype showed up just a few times. This sequence joins TRBV7-2 and TRBJ2-2; 8 nucleotides line up with TRBD2. Germline CDR1 SGHTA, CDR2 FQGNSA. V lost 8 bases to trimming and J lost 0 bases; unmatched junction nucleotides: 2. The CDR3 spans 14 residues. The CDR3 loop is CASSRGANTGELFF. Written as DNA, the CDR3 is TGTGCCAGCTCGCGGGGGGCGAACACCGGGGAGCTGTTTTTT.

V and J are TRBV27 and TRBJ2-3; D is unresolved. Germline-derived CDR1 and CDR2 are MNHEY and SMNVEV (reference sequence). V shed 4 bases and J shed 2 bases, with 13 bases lying between them. This CDR3 has 15 residues. CDR3 nucleotide sequence: TGTGCCAGCAGTTCGCTACTAAGACTCACAGATACGCAGTATTTT. Its protein product is CASSSLLRLTDTQYF.

The chain links TRBV12-3 or TRBV12-4 to TRBJ2-1, with 8 bases that match TRBD2. This CDR3 contains 19 residues. V dropped 4 bases and J dropped 0; count of bases not matched to a gene: 14. In nucleotides, the CDR3 is TGTGCCAGCAGTTCGCTAAGGCGGGAGGTCCCTAGCTCCTACAATGAGCAGTTCTTC. This encodes CASSSLRREVPSSYNEQFF.

The V gene is TRBV5-1, the J gene TRBJ1-5; no firm D call. The germline CDR1 and CDR2 sequences are SGHRS and YFSETQ. CDR3 length equals 14 residues. With 2 bases removed from V and 6 bases from J, the gap between germline ends came to 12 bases. CDR3 bases: TGCGCCAGCAGCTTCGGTCCTCTGGTTCAGCCCCAGCATTTT. As protein: CASSFGPLVQPQHF.

The chain uses TRBV15 and TRBJ2-1; perhaps TRBD2 as D (6 bases). The CDR3 extends over 17 amino acids. Trimming removed 0 bases at V and 4 bases at J, with 16 bases between. The germline V gene encodes CDR1 LNHNV and CDR2 YYDKDF (reference sequence). The CDR3 region has the DNA TGTGCCACCAGCAGAGAGAAACTAGCCGCAGCGTACAATGAGCAGTTCTTC. Its translation is CATSREKLAAAYNEQFF.

This chain joins TRBV24-1 and TRBJ2-2; D not certain. Per germline, CDR1 KGHDR and CDR2 SFDVKD. The V end was cut by 4 bases, the J end by 10 bases, with 15 bases between. The CDR3 has 14 residues. The CDR3 sequence: CATSDPKPATELFF. The CDR3 DNA sequence: TGTGCCACCAGTGACCCGAAGCCCGCGACGGAGCTGTTTTTT.

The J gene is TRBJ1-6, the V gene TRBV7-2; D perhaps matches TRBD1 (5 bases). Between the trimmed V and J ends, which lost 0 bases and 8 bases, there was a span of 14 bases. Germline assignment: CDR1 SGHTA and CDR2 FQGNSA. The length of the CDR3 is 16 residues. As DNA, the CDR3 is TGTGCCAGCAGCTTAGCGATAGCGGGGGGACATTCACCCCTCCACTTT. Its translation: CASSLAIAGGHSPLHF.

This clonotype was seen many times. The chain is built from TRBV5-1 and TRBJ2-5; D might be TRBD1 or TRBD2, each matching 6 bases. Trimming removed 4 bases from V and 2 bases from J, with 15 bases in between. Germline assignment: CDR1 SGHRS and CDR2 YFSETQ. The length of the CDR3 is 15 residues. For the CDR3, the DNA is TGCGCCAGCAGCGGACTACAGGGAGATCAAGAGACCCAGTACTTC. Amino acid sequence: CASSGLQGDQETQYF.

The chain has TRBV28 and TRBJ2-1, with 9 bases aligning to TRBD2. V lost 1 base and J lost 6; bases outside the gene matches: 10. Germline V lookup: CDR1 MDHEN, CDR2 SYDVKM. CDR3 size: 17 residues. CDR3 nucleotides: TGTGCCAGCAGTTTATCTGGTAGTAGCGGGAGAGGCAATGAGCAGTTCTTC. Translation: CASSLSGSSGRGNEQFF.

The chain uses TRBV9 and TRBJ2-5; 9 bases line up with TRBD1. The CDR3 covers 15 residues. Trimming cost V 1 base and J 5 bases; bases outside gene matches: 6. From germline, CDR1 is SGDLS and CDR2 YYNGEE. The CDR3 loop is CASSVRLGTGETQYF. Here the CDR3 DNA reads TGTGCCAGCAGCGTAAGATTAGGGACAGGGGAGACCCAGTACTTC. Together with reference TRBV9 and TRBJ2-5, the CDR3 gives the full variable domain: DSGVTQTPKHLITATGQRVTLRCSPRSGDLSVYWYQQSLDQGLQFLIQYYNGEERAKGNILERFSAQQFPDLHSELNLSSLELGDSALYFCASSVRLGTGETQYFGPGTRLLVL.

The genes are TRBV18 and TRBJ2-5; the D gene is possibly TRBD2 (6 bases). The germline V and J ends were trimmed by 5 bases and 10 bases, with 20 bases remaining between them. CDR1 and CDR2 (germline): KGHSH, LQKENI. The CDR3 consists of 14 residues. CDR3 bases: TGTGCCAGCTCATCGGAGGGTCGCCGAAGGGACCAGTACTTC. Encoded protein: CASSSEGRRRDQYF.

The chain carries TRBV6-4 and TRBJ2-1; the D gene is possibly TRBD1 (5 bases). This CDR3 is 16 amino acids long. Per the germline V gene, CDR1 is MRHNA and CDR2 is SNTAGT. V was cut by 0 bases and J by 2 bases, with 11 bases left in between. DNA for the CDR3: TGTGCCAGCAGTGACTCTTGGCAGGACACCTACAATGAGCAGTTCTTC. Translated: CASSDSWQDTYNEQFF.

Turning to this clonotype: A junction boundary mismatches the germline segment, possibly from a read error. This sequence joins TRBV7-9 and TRBJ2-3, with D hard to call. This CDR3 spans 12 amino acids. Germline values: CDR1 SEHNR, CDR2 FQNEAQ (reference sequence). CDR3 in DNA: TGTGCCAGCAGCTTGGGCACAGATGCGCAGTATTTT. Translating it yields CASSLGTDAQYF.

The V gene is TRBV27, the J gene TRBJ1-2; D possibly corresponds to TRBD1 (5 bases). Germline CDR1 reads MNHEY; CDR2 reads SMNVEV (reference sequence). CDR3 length: 11 amino acids. V lost 5 bases to trimming and J lost 8 bases, with 9 bases between them. CDR3 residues: CASSQGAGYTF. Here the CDR3 DNA reads TGTGCCAGCAGTCAAGGGGCGGGCTACACCTTC.

A few counts support this clonotype. V and J are TRBV7-9 and TRBJ2-5; 9 positions match TRBD1. The V gene end was trimmed by 5 bases and the J gene end by 3 bases; junction bases not matched to a gene: 7. This CDR3 spans 15 amino acids. From germline, CDR1 is SEHNR and CDR2 FQNEAQ (reference sequence). The CDR3 coding sequence is TGTGCCAGCAGCGGAGCCGGGACAGGGAAAGAGACCCAGTACTTC. Protein product: CASSGAGTGKETQYF.

This clonotype was seen a few times. A junction end diverges from the germline sequence, so it may reflect a read error. This chain joins TRBV12-3 or TRBV12-4 and TRBJ2-2, with D maybe TRBD2 (5 bases). The CDR3 has 13 amino acids. The CDR3 is CASSPKNTGELFF. In DNA form, the CDR3 reads TGTGCCAGCAGTCCAAAGAACACCGGGGAGTTGTTTTTT.

This clonotype was seen a few times. The V and J genes are TRBV7-2 and TRBJ2-5, with D possibly matching TRBD1 (6 bases). With 6 bases removed from V and 1 base from J, the gap between germline ends came to 15 bases. CDR1 and CDR2 from the germline V gene are SGHTA and FQGNSA. The CDR3 spans 15 residues. CDR3 amino acids: CASSQLGQLQETQYF. CDR3 DNA sequence: TGTGCCAGCAGTCAGCTTGGACAGCTCCAAGAGACCCAGTACTTC.

The gene calls are TRBV12-3 or TRBV12-4 and TRBJ1-2; D gene uncertain. This CDR3 spans 14 amino acids. V lost 5 bases, J lost 3 bases, and 13 bases lay in between. The CDR3 nucleotides read TGTGCCAGCAGTCTAAACATTGACTACTATGGCTACACCTTC. Translated, it gives CASSLNIDYYGYTF.

This chain links TRBV10-3 with TRBJ2-3; D remains unclear. The V gene lost 0 bases and the J gene lost 4 bases, with 8 bases spanning the gap. The CDR3 covers 14 residues. Looked up from germline, CDR1 is ENHRY and CDR2 is SYGVKD. The CDR3 is CAISESASPDTQYF. Here the CDR3 DNA reads TGTGCCATCAGTGAGTCGGCCAGTCCAGATACGCAGTATTTT.

This clonotype turned up a few times. The V and J genes are TRBV2 and TRBJ2-1, with D perhaps TRBD2 (5 bases). Trimming took 1 base from V and 9 from J, leaving 19 bases between them. The germline CDR1 and CDR2 sequences are SNHLY and FYNNEI. This CDR3 contains 16 residues. CDR3 bases: TGTGCCAGCAGTGAAGGAGACTACTCCCCGATTAGTGAGCAGTTCTTC. Translation: CASSEGDYSPISEQFF.

The V gene is TRBV6-2 or TRBV6-3, the J gene TRBJ1-5; TRBD1 might be the D (5 bases). Germline CDR1 reads MNHEY; CDR2 reads SVGEGT. The CDR3 loop spans 19 amino acids. The V and J ends lost 5 bases and 0 bases respectively, with 23 bases between them. The CDR3 is CASSNRQPRSIYSNQPQHF. The CDR3 region has the DNA TGTGCCAGCAGTAACCGACAGCCAAGGTCGATTTATAGCAATCAGCCCCAGCATTTT.

The chain has TRBV29-1 and TRBJ2-3; D might be TRBD1 or TRBD2, each matching 6 bases. The V and J ends lost 2 bases and 2 bases respectively, with 11 bases between them. The CDR3 runs 14 residues. Per germline, CDR1 SQVTM and CDR2 ANQGSEA. The CDR3 region has the DNA TGCAGCGTTGAACCCCCGGGGGCCACAGATACGCAGTATTTT. It is translated as CSVEPPGATDTQYF.

The chain carries TRBV5-1 and TRBJ2-6; perhaps TRBD1 as D (6 bases). Germline V gene data show CDR1 as SGHRS and CDR2 as YFSETQ. The V and J ends lost 1 base and 0 bases respectively, with 11 bases between them. This CDR3 has 17 amino acids. CDR3 nucleotides: TGCGCCAGCAGCTTGAGGGCAGGGGACTCTGGGGCCAACGTCCTGACTTTC. This codes for CASSLRAGDSGANVLTF.

CDR3 bases: TGTGCCAGCAGCTTATCAGGACAGGGGCCCTACGAGCAGTACTTC. The encoded protein is CASSLSGQGPYEQYF. The V and J genes are TRBV11-3 and TRBJ2-7; 9 bases agree with TRBD1. V lost 2 bases and J lost 2; bases outside the gene matches: 4. The CDR3 contains 15 residues. CDR1 and CDR2 (germline): SGHNT, YENEEA.